These 10 T cell receptor beta chains were all obtained from the same sample, sequenced in a study of blood T cell repertoires in COVID-19. The protocol was immunoSEQ multiplex PCR, while the TCRdb copy is restricted to in-frame clones and leaves out a portion. The table includes about 97,000 clones, 81% detected once. The specimen sequenced was peripheral blood. The receptor set was obtained from a man in his 60s with acute or convalescent COVID-19.

The chain joins TRBV7-9 to TRBJ2-4; TRBD1 agrees at 9 bases. The CDR3 spans 16 residues. The germline gives CDR1 SEHNR, CDR2 FQNEAQ (reference sequence). V dropped 5 bases and J dropped 7; count of bases not matched to a gene: 12. CDR3: CASSPHGLGTGNIQYF. In DNA form, the CDR3 reads TGTGCCAGCAGCCCCCACGGTCTGGGGACAGGGAACATTCAGTACTTC.

The gene calls are TRBV5-1 and TRBJ2-1; D perhaps matches TRBD1 (6 bases). CDR1 is SGHRS and CDR2 is YFSETQ in the germline V gene. V gave up 4 bases and J gave up 1 base, with 15 bases separating them. The CDR3 contains 16 residues. The CDR3 nucleotides are TGCGCCAGCAGCCAACAGGGTAGGGGGTCCTACAATGAGCAGTTCTTC. Translation: CASSQQGRGSYNEQFF.

This chain connects TRBV5-1 to TRBJ2-2, with a tentative D call TRBD2 (7 bases). Trimming pared 4 bases from V and 6 bases from J, leaving 13 bases between. From germline, CDR1 is SGHRS and CDR2 YFSETQ. The CDR3 is 14 residues long. The CDR3: CASSPAGGPGELFF. The CDR3 region has the DNA TGCGCCAGCAGCCCGGCCGGGGGGCCCGGGGAGCTGTTTTTT.

The chain has TRBV5-6 and TRBJ2-7, with D perhaps TRBD2 (6 bases). This CDR3 region has 15 residues. CDR1 is SGHDT, CDR2 YYEEEE, per germline. Deletions cut 1 base from V and 5 bases from J, with 16 bases between. DNA of the CDR3: TGTGCCAGCAGCTTGTGGAGGGACGAGTTGAACGAGCAGTACTTC. As protein: CASSLWRDELNEQYF.

The chain employs TRBV7-2 and TRBJ2-7, with 12 bases identical to TRBD2. Germline CDR1 is SGHTA and CDR2 is FQGNSA. V trimming: 0 bases; J trimming: 5 bases; junction bases outside the gene matches: 17. The CDR3 contains 20 residues. CDR3 sequence (DNA): TGTGCCAGCAGCTTAGCCGGGAAACGGGCTAGCGGGGGGGTTATCAACGAGCAGTACTTC. The encoded protein is CASSLAGKRASGGVINEQYF.

CDR3 region: CASSVGASALVNSPLHF. The CDR3, as DNA: TGTGCCAGCAGCGTGGGGGCTTCTGCCCTCGTTAATTCACCCCTCCACTTT. The chain recombines TRBV9 with TRBJ1-6, with a possible D match to TRBD1 (6 bases). The CDR3 length is 17 residues. CDR1 is SGDLS, CDR2 YYNGEE, per germline. Trimming took off 2 bases at V and 6 bases at J, with 18 bases between the two ends.

The rearrangement links TRBV10-1 to TRBJ1-2, with 8 bases that match TRBD1. With 0 bases clipped from V and 5 bases from J, the junction kept 2 bases outside the gene matches. The CDR3 has 14 residues. Germline V CDR1 and CDR2: WNHNN, SYGVQD (reference sequence). CDR3 loop: CASSESRTGYGYTF. The CDR3 bases are TGCGCCAGCAGTGAGTCGCGGACAGGGTATGGCTACACCTTC.

This clone was counted a few times. This chain's CDR3 is CASSLTSGEQYF. The CDR3 region has the DNA TGTGCCAGCAGCTTAACAAGTGGTGAGCAGTACTTC. The chain uses TRBV7-9 and TRBJ2-7; D not certain. CDR1 is SEHNR and CDR2 is FQNEAQ in the germline V gene (reference sequence). V was trimmed by 2 bases and J by 7 bases, leaving 9 bases between them. The CDR3 is 12 amino acids.

The chain employs TRBV7-9 and TRBJ2-3, with 8 bases that match TRBD1. Germline-derived CDR1 and CDR2 are SEHNR and FQNEAQ (reference sequence). The V and J ends lost 6 bases and 8 bases, in that order; junction bases with no gene match: 7. The CDR3 length is 13 residues. The CDR3 here is CASRTGEWGTQYF. CDR3 nucleotides: TGTGCCAGCAGGACAGGGGAATGGGGTACGCAGTATTTT.

Many counts were recorded for this clone. The rearrangement links TRBV7-6 to TRBJ2-1; 11 bases align to TRBD2. CDR3 length equals 16 residues. The germline V gene encodes CDR1 SGHVS and CDR2 FNYEAQ. V gave up 5 bases and J gave up 2 bases; unmatched junction bases: 5. Written as DNA, the CDR3 is TGTGCCAGCAGCATTAGCGGGAGGGCGGCCTACAATGAGCAGTTCTTC. Protein: CASSISGRAAYNEQFF.